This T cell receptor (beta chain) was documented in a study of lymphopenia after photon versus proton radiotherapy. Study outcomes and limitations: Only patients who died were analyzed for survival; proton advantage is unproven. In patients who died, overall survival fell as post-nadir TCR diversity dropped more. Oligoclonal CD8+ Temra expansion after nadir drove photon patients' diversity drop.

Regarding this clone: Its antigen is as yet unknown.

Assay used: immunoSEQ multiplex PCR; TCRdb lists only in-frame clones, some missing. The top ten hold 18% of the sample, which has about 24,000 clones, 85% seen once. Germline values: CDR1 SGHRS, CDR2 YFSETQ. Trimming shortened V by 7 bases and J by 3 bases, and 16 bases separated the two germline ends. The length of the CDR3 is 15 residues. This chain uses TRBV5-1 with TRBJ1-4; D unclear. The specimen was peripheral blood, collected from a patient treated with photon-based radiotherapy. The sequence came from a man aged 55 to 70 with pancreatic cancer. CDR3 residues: CASGRGDKANEKLFF. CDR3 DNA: TGCGCCAGCGGACGTGGGGATAAAGCTAATGAAAAACTGTTTTTT.